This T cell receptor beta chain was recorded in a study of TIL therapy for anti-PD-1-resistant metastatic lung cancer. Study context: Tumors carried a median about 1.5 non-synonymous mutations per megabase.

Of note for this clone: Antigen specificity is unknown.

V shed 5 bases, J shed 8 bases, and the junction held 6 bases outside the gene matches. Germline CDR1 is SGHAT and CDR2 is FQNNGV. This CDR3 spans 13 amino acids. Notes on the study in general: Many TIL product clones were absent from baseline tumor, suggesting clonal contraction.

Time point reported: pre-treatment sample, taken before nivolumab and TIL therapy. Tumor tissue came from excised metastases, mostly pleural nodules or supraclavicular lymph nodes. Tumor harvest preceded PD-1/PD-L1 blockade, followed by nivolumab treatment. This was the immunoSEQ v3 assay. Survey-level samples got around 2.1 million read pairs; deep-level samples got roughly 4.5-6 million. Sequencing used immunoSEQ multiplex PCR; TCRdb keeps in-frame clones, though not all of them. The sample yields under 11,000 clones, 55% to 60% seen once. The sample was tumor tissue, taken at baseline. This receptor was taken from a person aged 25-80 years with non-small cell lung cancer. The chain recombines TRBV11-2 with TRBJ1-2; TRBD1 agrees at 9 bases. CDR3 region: CASSQGTGLGYTF. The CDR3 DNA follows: TGTGCCAGCAGCCAGGGGACAGGGCTAGGCTACACCTTC. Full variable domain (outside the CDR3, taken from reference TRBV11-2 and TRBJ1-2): EAGVAQSPRYKIIEKRQSVAFWCNPISGHATLYWYQQILGQGPKLLIQFQNNGVVDDSQLPKDRFSAERLKGVDSTLKIQPAKLEDSAVYLCASSQGTGLGYTFGSGTRLTVV.